This is a list of T cell receptor beta chains from one sample in a study of T cell responses to AZD1222 COVID-19 vaccine. Produced via immunoSEQ multiplex PCR; TCRdb's table is partial and in-frame only. The profile shows 150,000 or so clones, roughly 90% of them singletons. The specimen comprised peripheral blood, sampled on day 0 of AZD1222 vaccination. These receptor sequences come from an adult in good health. Both conserved end residues are part of each CDR3. A D gene is named only where the DNA matches it firmly. Clone size is given for some rows only: seen once, a few or many times, or a class if the clone is expanded.

>.|TRBJ1-1|.|TRBV4-3
TGCGCCAGCAGCCAAGATTGGGCAGGAAAACGCATGAACACTGAAGCTTTCTTT
CASSQDWAGKRMNTEAFF
>.|TRBJ1-5|.|TRBV15
TGTGCCACCAGCAGAACAGGGACTCAGCCCCAGCATTTT
CATSRTGTQPQHF
>.|TRBJ2-7|TRBD1|TRBV11-1
TGTGCCAGCAGCTTAGGTGGGACAGGAGCCTACGAGCAGTACTTC
CASSLGGTGAYEQYF
>few|TRBJ2-5|.|TRBV7-2
TGTGCCAGCAGTGGGACATCCCAAGAGACCCAGTACTTC
CASSGTSQETQYF
>.|TRBJ1-3|.|TRBV21-1
TGTGCCAGCAGCAAGTCCACAGTATTCTCTGGAAACACCATATATTTT
CASSKSTVFSGNTIYF
>.|TRBJ1-5|TRBD1|TRBV4-3
TGCGCCAGCAGCCAAGCGACAGGGAGAGGTCAGCCCCAGCATTTT
CASSQATGRGQPQHF
>.|TRBJ1-5|.|TRBV2
TGTGCCAGCAGCGGGACCTATCCTCATTTT
CASSGTYPHF
>.|TRBJ1-4|TRBD1|TRBV4-2
TGTGCCAGCAGCCAGCCCGGGACAGGGAGTGAAAAACTGTTTTTT
CASSQPGTGSEKLFF
>.|TRBJ2-7|TRBD2|TRBV15
TGTGCCACCAGCAGAGATTCGGATAGCGGGTCCTCCTACGAGCAGTACTTC
CATSRDSDSGSSYEQYF
>.|TRBJ2-7|TRBD1|TRBV7-3
TGTGCCAGCAGTTCACAGGGGGACGAGCAGTACTTC
CASSSQGDEQYF
>.|TRBJ2-3|.|TRBV12-5
TGTGCTAGTGGTTCGAGAGATACGCAGTATTTT
CASGSRDTQYF
>.|TRBJ1-2|.|TRBV19
TGTGCCAGTAGCCTGGACGGTCATTCTGGTTACTACACCTTC
CASSLDGHSGYYTF
>.|TRBJ2-7|TRBD1|TRBV7-2
TGTGCCAGCAGCTTAGGGACAGGGCACTTCTCCTACGAGCAGTACTTC
CASSLGTGHFSYEQYF
>.|TRBJ1-1|.|TRBV30
TGTGCCTGGATCGGCAGGAAACTTATGAACACTGAAGCTTTCTTT
CAWIGRKLMNTEAFF
>.|TRBJ2-2|.|TRBV4-3
TGCGCCAGCAGCCAAGAGGCCCGGGGAGGTGCGAACACCGGGGAGCTGTTTTTT
CASSQEARGGANTGELFF
>.|TRBJ1-4|TRBD1|TRBV5-4
TGTGCCAGCAGCACCCAACAGGGGGCAAATGAAAAACTGTTTTTT
CASSTQQGANEKLFF
>.|TRBJ1-6|.|TRBV28
TGTGCCAGCAATTGGGGGTTAGGGAAACGCTATAATTCACCCCTCCACTTT
CASNWGLGKRYNSPLHF
>.|TRBJ1-1|.|TRBV28
TGTGCCAGCAGTTACACTGAAGCTTTCTTT
CASSYTEAFF
>.|TRBJ2-5|TRBD2|TRBV6-1
TGTGCCAGCAGTGAAGGGACTAGCGGGGCACAAGAGACCCAGTACTTC
CASSEGTSGAQETQYF
>.|TRBJ2-3|TRBD2|TRBV6-6
TGTGCCAGCAGTACGGGACTACGTACAGATACGCAGTATTTT
CASSTGLRTDTQYF
>.|TRBJ1-1|.|TRBV15
TGTGCCACCAGCAGAGATACGGGCCCGGGGGGGAACACTGAAGCTTTCTTT
CATSRDTGPGGNTEAFF
>.|TRBJ2-5|.|TRBV7-3
TGTGCCAGCAGCTTGTCAGGGCGGCGGTACCAAGAGACCCAGTACTTC
CASSLSGRRYQETQYF
>.|TRBJ2-3|.|TRBV7-6
TGTGCCAGCAGCTTAGTAAGTATCGGGCAGGGCCCTTACACAGATACGCAGTATTTT
CASSLVSIGQGPYTDTQYF
>.|TRBJ1-2|.|TRBV24-1
TGTGCCACCATGGGCTCTATCGGTGGCTACACCTTC
CATMGSIGGYTF
>.|TRBJ1-1|.|TRBV2
TGTGCCAGCAGTGGGGAACAGGGGAACACTGAAGCTTTCTTT
CASSGEQGNTEAFF
>.|TRBJ1-6|.|TRBV6-5
TGTGCCAGCAGCCTCGCAACATTGTCAGGGTCACCCCTCCACTTT
CASSLATLSGSPLHF
>.|TRBJ1-1|.|TRBV2
TGTGCCAGCAAGCGGGAGGGGAACACTGAAGCTTTCTTT
CASKREGNTEAFF
>.|TRBJ1-5|.|TRBV6-2/TRBV6-3
TGTGCCAGCAGTTACCAAAGCTACAATCAGCCCCAGCATTTT
CASSYQSYNQPQHF
>.|TRBJ1-1|.|TRBV11-3
TGTGCCAGCAGCGTAGGGCGTACTGAAGCTTTCTTT
CASSVGRTEAFF
>.|TRBJ1-1|TRBD1|TRBV24-1
TGTGCCACCAGTGACCCCCGACAGGGGGAAGCTTTCTTT
CATSDPRQGEAFF
>.|TRBJ2-2|TRBD2|TRBV5-5
TGTGCCAGCAGCTTGGGGCTAGCGGGATACACCGGGGAGCTGTTTTTT
CASSLGLAGYTGELFF
>.|TRBJ1-3|TRBD1|TRBV7-2
TGTGCCAGCAGCTTAAGGTCAGGGACAGCTGGAAACACCATATATTTT
CASSLRSGTAGNTIYF
>.|TRBJ2-1|TRBD1|TRBV11-3
TGTGCCAGCAGCTCTAGGACAGGGGGCTACAATGAGCAGTTCTTC
CASSSRTGGYNEQFF
>.|TRBJ2-3|.|TRBV14
TGTGCCAGCAGCCAAGATTTGTGGTCTTTCAGCTATTCCCCAGATACGCAGTATTTT
CASSQDLWSFSYSPDTQYF
>.|TRBJ2-5|TRBD2|TRBV29-1
TGCAGCGTTGGGCTAGCGGGGGGGCAGGAGACCCAGTACTTC
CSVGLAGGQETQYF
>.|TRBJ1-3|.|TRBV5-6
TGTGCCAGCAGCTTGAAACGGCCCTTAATAGTCTTAGGCGGAAACACCATATATTTT
CASSLKRPLIVLGGNTIYF
>.|TRBJ1-3|.|TRBV30
TGTGCCTGCGAACCGGCGGCCTCTGGAAACACCATATATTTT
CACEPAASGNTIYF